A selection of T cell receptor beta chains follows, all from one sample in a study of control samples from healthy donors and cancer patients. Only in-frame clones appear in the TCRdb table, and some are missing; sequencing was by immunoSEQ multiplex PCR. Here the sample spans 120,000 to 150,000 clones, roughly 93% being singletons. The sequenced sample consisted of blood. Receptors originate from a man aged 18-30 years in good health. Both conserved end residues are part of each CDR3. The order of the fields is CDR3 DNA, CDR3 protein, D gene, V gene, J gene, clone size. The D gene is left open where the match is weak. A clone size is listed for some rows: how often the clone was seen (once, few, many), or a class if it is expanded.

cdr3_nt: TGTGCCAGCAGAAACCCCCGGGCCCCGGAGGGAGCTTTCTTT; cdr3_aa: CASRNPRAPEGAFF; d_call: .; v_call: TRBV28; j_call: TRBJ1-1; clone_size: once
cdr3_nt: TGTGCCAGCAGTGACATAGGGGGGTCCACGTTGGATACGCAGTATTTT; cdr3_aa: CASSDIGGSTLDTQYF; d_call: .; v_call: TRBV6-4; j_call: TRBJ2-3; clone_size: .
cdr3_nt: TGTGCCAGCAGCTTTTTTCGAGGGGGCGAGAGCACAGATACGCAGTATTTT; cdr3_aa: CASSFFRGGESTDTQYF; d_call: TRBD1; v_call: TRBV7-2; j_call: TRBJ2-3; clone_size: .
cdr3_nt: TGTGCCAGCTCACCCGGGACAGGCAACACAGATACGCAGTATTTT; cdr3_aa: CASSPGTGNTDTQYF; d_call: TRBD1; v_call: TRBV18; j_call: TRBJ2-3; clone_size: .
cdr3_nt: TGCGCCAGCAGCGGACAGGGGGCGATAGCCTACGAGCAGTACTTC; cdr3_aa: CASSGQGAIAYEQYF; d_call: TRBD1; v_call: TRBV5-1; j_call: TRBJ2-7; clone_size: .
cdr3_nt: TGTGCCATCAGTGAGTCCGGAGGGTATGGCTACACCTTC; cdr3_aa: CAISESGGYGYTF; d_call: .; v_call: TRBV10-3; j_call: TRBJ1-2; clone_size: .
cdr3_nt: TGTGCCAGCAGTTATCTGGGACAGGGTGCCTACGAGCAGTACTTC; cdr3_aa: CASSYLGQGAYEQYF; d_call: TRBD1; v_call: TRBV6-6; j_call: TRBJ2-7; clone_size: .
cdr3_nt: TGCAGCGTTGATGGGTACTCCAGCTCCTACAATGAGCAGTTCTTC; cdr3_aa: CSVDGYSSSYNEQFF; d_call: .; v_call: TRBV29-1; j_call: TRBJ2-1; clone_size: .
cdr3_nt: TGTGCCAGCAGCCAGACTAGCGGTTACAATGAGCAGTTCTTC; cdr3_aa: CASSQTSGYNEQFF; d_call: TRBD2; v_call: TRBV27; j_call: TRBJ2-1; clone_size: .
cdr3_nt: TGTGCCACCAGCAGAGCAGGGACAGGGAGCCAGCCCCAGCATTTT; cdr3_aa: CATSRAGTGSQPQHF; d_call: TRBD1; v_call: TRBV15; j_call: TRBJ1-5; clone_size: few
cdr3_nt: TGTGCCAGTAGTGCCTTGATGGGGCGGGAGGCGAAAAACATTCAGTACTTC; cdr3_aa: CASSALMGREAKNIQYF; d_call: TRBD2; v_call: TRBV19; j_call: TRBJ2-4; clone_size: .
cdr3_nt: TGTGCCAGCAGCTCCAACAGGCCCCCCTACGAGCAGTACTTC; cdr3_aa: CASSSNRPPYEQYF; d_call: .; v_call: TRBV11-2; j_call: TRBJ2-7; clone_size: .
cdr3_nt: TGTGCCAGCAGCTCCGGTGTAAACACCATATATTTT; cdr3_aa: CASSSGVNTIYF; d_call: .; v_call: TRBV7-9; j_call: TRBJ1-3; clone_size: few
cdr3_nt: TGTGCCAGCAGTTACGGGGGAAACTACGAGCAGTACTTC; cdr3_aa: CASSYGGNYEQYF; d_call: .; v_call: TRBV6-5; j_call: TRBJ2-7; clone_size: .
cdr3_nt: TGTGCCAGCAGCTTAGAAGACGGGGGGGCCTACGAGCAGTACTTC; cdr3_aa: CASSLEDGGAYEQYF; d_call: TRBD2; v_call: TRBV13; j_call: TRBJ2-7; clone_size: .
cdr3_nt: TGCAGCCCCTGGCATTGCATGCGACCACAGGGGATCGGTGAAAAACTGTTTTTT; cdr3_aa: CSPWHCMRPQGIGEKLFF; d_call: TRBD1; v_call: TRBV29-1; j_call: TRBJ1-4; clone_size: .
cdr3_nt: TGCGCCAGCAGCCAAGACCCCCGGGGAGCGGGGGGTCCGGGTGAGCAGTTCTTC; cdr3_aa: CASSQDPRGAGGPGEQFF; d_call: TRBD2; v_call: TRBV4-1; j_call: TRBJ2-1; clone_size: .
cdr3_nt: TGTGCCAGCAGTGAAGGTCGACAGTTCAATCAGCCCCAGCATTTT; cdr3_aa: CASSEGRQFNQPQHF; d_call: .; v_call: TRBV6-1; j_call: TRBJ1-5; clone_size: few
cdr3_nt: TGTGCCAGCAGTTTCCGAAGCCCGGGACAGGGGTCGTACACTGAAGCTTTCTTT; cdr3_aa: CASSFRSPGQGSYTEAFF; d_call: TRBD1; v_call: TRBV28; j_call: TRBJ1-1; clone_size: .
cdr3_nt: TGTGCCATCAGTGAGATCGGAACTGAAGCTTTCTTT; cdr3_aa: CAISEIGTEAFF; d_call: .; v_call: TRBV10-3; j_call: TRBJ1-1; clone_size: .
cdr3_nt: TGTGCCTGGAGTGTAGGAGAGACCCAGTACTTC; cdr3_aa: CAWSVGETQYF; d_call: .; v_call: TRBV30; j_call: TRBJ2-5; clone_size: .
cdr3_nt: TGTGCCGGGAAGAAGAACACTGAAGCTTTCTTT; cdr3_aa: CAGKKNTEAFF; d_call: .; v_call: TRBV6-6; j_call: TRBJ1-1; clone_size: .
cdr3_nt: TGCAGCGGGGGGGACAGCCCCTCGGTGGAGCAGTACTTC; cdr3_aa: CSGGDSPSVEQYF; d_call: .; v_call: TRBV29-1; j_call: TRBJ2-7; clone_size: .
cdr3_nt: TGTGCCAGCAGTGAAGGGACTAGCGGAAGCTACGAGCAGTACTTC; cdr3_aa: CASSEGTSGSYEQYF; d_call: TRBD2; v_call: TRBV28; j_call: TRBJ2-7; clone_size: .
cdr3_nt: TGTGCCAGCTCACCATGGGACAGCTACGACACTGAAGCTTTCTTT; cdr3_aa: CASSPWDSYDTEAFF; d_call: TRBD1; v_call: TRBV18; j_call: TRBJ1-1; clone_size: .
cdr3_nt: TGTGCCAGCAGCCCCAGGCTTACTGGGGCCAACGTCCTGACTTTC; cdr3_aa: CASSPRLTGANVLTF; d_call: .; v_call: TRBV4-2; j_call: TRBJ2-6; clone_size: .
cdr3_nt: TGCGCCAGTAGCTTGCTCCATGAGCAGTTCTTC; cdr3_aa: CASSLLHEQFF; d_call: .; v_call: TRBV5-1; j_call: TRBJ2-1; clone_size: once
cdr3_nt: TGTGCCAGCAGCCCCGACAGAGGAGCTGGAAACACCATATATTTT; cdr3_aa: CASSPDRGAGNTIYF; d_call: .; v_call: TRBV6-5; j_call: TRBJ1-3; clone_size: once
cdr3_nt: TGCAGCGCTGAAGAACAAGGGACGGGGTACTTC; cdr3_aa: CSAEEQGTGYF; d_call: .; v_call: TRBV29-1; j_call: TRBJ2-7; clone_size: .
cdr3_nt: TGTGCCAGTGGACAGGGGCGGGAGACCCAGTACTTC; cdr3_aa: CASGQGRETQYF; d_call: TRBD1; v_call: TRBV19; j_call: TRBJ2-5; clone_size: .
cdr3_nt: TGTGCCAGCAGTCCCCCCCGGGATACGGGTGAAAAACTGTTTTTT; cdr3_aa: CASSPPRDTGEKLFF; d_call: .; v_call: TRBV28; j_call: TRBJ1-4; clone_size: .
cdr3_nt: TGTGCCATCACCCAGCCTGGAACAACCCAAGGAGATGAGCAGTTCTTC; cdr3_aa: CAITQPGTTQGDEQFF; d_call: .; v_call: TRBV10-3; j_call: TRBJ2-1; clone_size: few
cdr3_nt: TGTGCCATCAGTCCGACAGGGAATGGAAACACCATATATTTT; cdr3_aa: CAISPTGNGNTIYF; d_call: TRBD1; v_call: TRBV10-3; j_call: TRBJ1-3; clone_size: .